This T cell receptor beta chain was recovered during a study of blood T cell repertoires in COVID-19 (TCRdb year 2020). Looking at the study overall: The collaborator samples originated in the United States, Italy and Spain and spanned the acute and convalescent phases of COVID-19. The sample metadata nearly always contained a de-identified subject ID, COVID-19 status, age in years and sex. The repertoires were made available in a free public database intended to serve as a resource for research on the immune response to SARS-CoV-2. The dataset comprised deeply sampled blood TCRbeta repertoires from subjects exposed to, actively infected with, or recovered from COVID-19. Samples were obtained from the ongoing ImmuneRACE study (first 160 participants) and from over a thousand subjects provided by 6 global collaborators. The material from the prospective study consisted of cDNA or gDNA derived from T cells, B-cell-depleted T cells, or PBMCs. Where HLA class I and class II types were available, the types were taken from metadata supplied by the sample provider, not from assay-based typing. General study outcomes and caveats: The quantity of clinical and demographic metadata differed by source and by participant and was supplied without curation.

About this clone: The target of this receptor is not known. Base qualities are not provided; no much larger clone lies one nucleotide away.

Whole blood was collected in K2EDTA tubes by collaborating institutions according to the institutions' own protocols. For TCRbeta analysis, collaborator samples were shipped as frozen whole blood, as isolated PBMCs, or as DNA extracted from either sample type. TCRbeta CDR3 regions were amplified from genomic DNA by means of the immunoSEQ Assay, a bias-controlled multiplex PCR. Per the original workflow: The number of nucleated cells in each sample was estimated from the amplification of reference gene primers within the assay. To quantify the absolute abundance of each unique TCRbeta CDR3 rearrangement, sequence reads were collapsed and filtered. For each sample, productive Simpson clonality was calculated as the square root of Simpson's diversity index across productive rearrangements. TCRdb limited this immuneACCESS table to in-frame rearrangements with V and J called. A share of clones is missing; checked studies link under half to unresolved V genes, and the rest is unexplained. The D gene and trimming were derived from the DNA, and the V and J assignments and clone size from that table. Recorded for this sample are approximately 350,000 clones; around 80% of them occurred a single time. The top ten constitute 3% of the sample.

The CDR3 spans 15 residues, from the cysteine through the phenylalanine. Of all the DNA, just the CDR3 is kept, 45 bases in frame from base 1. Trimming removed 0 bases from V and 4 bases from J, leaving 12 bases between the germline ends. Taken from the germline V gene, the CDR1 and CDR2 loops are LGHNA and YSLEER. The rearranged segments are TRBV4-3 and TRBJ1-2; the D gene lacks a confident call. Sequencing input: peripheral blood. The clonotype comes from a man aged 30 to 39 with active or convalescent COVID-19. CDR3 reads: CASSQDIVFRYGYTF. The sequenced DNA is TGCGCCAGCAGCCAAGATATCGTGTTCCGCTATGGCTACACCTTC.